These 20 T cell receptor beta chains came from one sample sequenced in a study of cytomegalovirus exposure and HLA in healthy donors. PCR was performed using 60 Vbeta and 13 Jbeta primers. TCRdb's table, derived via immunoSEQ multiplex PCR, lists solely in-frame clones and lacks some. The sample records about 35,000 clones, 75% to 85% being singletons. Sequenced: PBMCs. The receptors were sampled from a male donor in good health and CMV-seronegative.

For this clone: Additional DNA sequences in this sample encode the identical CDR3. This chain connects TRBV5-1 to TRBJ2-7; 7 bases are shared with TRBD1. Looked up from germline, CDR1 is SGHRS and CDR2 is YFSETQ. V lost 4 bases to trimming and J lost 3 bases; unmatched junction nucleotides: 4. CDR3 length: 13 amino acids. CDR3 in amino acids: CASSLGTDYEQYF. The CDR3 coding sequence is TGCGCCAGCAGCCTGGGGACAGACTACGAGCAGTACTTC.

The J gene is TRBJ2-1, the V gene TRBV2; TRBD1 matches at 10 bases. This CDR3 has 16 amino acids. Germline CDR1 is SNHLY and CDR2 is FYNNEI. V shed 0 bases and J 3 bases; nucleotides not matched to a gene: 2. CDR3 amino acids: CASSEARDRGYNEQFF. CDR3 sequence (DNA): TGTGCCAGCAGTGAAGCCCGGGACAGGGGCTACAATGAGCAGTTCTTC.

The CDR3 loop is CASSQEGAQSEKLFF. The CDR3 bases are TGCGCCAGCAGCCAAGAGGGGGCGCAAAGTGAAAAACTGTTTTTT. This chain joins TRBV4-1 and TRBJ1-4, with D perhaps TRBD1 (6 bases). Germline V CDR1 and CDR2: MGHRA, YSYEKL. The V and J ends lost 0 bases and 7 bases respectively, with 12 bases between them. The CDR3 is made up of 15 amino acids.

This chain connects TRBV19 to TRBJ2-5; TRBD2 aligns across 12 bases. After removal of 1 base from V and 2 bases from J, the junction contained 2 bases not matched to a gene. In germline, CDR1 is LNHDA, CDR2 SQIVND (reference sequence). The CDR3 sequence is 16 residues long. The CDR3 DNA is TGTGCCAGTAGTATAGCCCTAGCGGGGGGGCAAGAGACCCAGTACTTC. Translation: CASSIALAGGQETQYF.

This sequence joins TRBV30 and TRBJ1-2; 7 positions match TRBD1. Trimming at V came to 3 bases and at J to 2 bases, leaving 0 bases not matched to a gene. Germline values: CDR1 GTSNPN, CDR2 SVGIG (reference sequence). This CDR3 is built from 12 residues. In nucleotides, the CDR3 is TGTGCCTGGAGGACAGGGAACTATGGCTACACCTTC. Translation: CAWRTGNYGYTF.

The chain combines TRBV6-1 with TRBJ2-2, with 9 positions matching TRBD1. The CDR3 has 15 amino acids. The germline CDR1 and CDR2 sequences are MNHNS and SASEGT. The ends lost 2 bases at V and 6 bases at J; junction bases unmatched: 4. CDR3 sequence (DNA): TGTGCCAGCAGTGAATGGGGACAGGGAGCCGGGGAGCTGTTTTTT. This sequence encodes CASSEWGQGAGELFF.

In DNA form, the CDR3 reads TGTGCCAGCAGCCATGCCTCGGTAGGAAACACCATATATTTT. Residues: CASSHASVGNTIYF. The chain couples TRBV9 to TRBJ1-3; the D is unclear. Trimming took off 4 bases at V and 4 bases at J, with 12 bases between the two ends. Per the germline V gene, CDR1 is SGDLS and CDR2 is YYNGEE. This CDR3 contains 14 residues.

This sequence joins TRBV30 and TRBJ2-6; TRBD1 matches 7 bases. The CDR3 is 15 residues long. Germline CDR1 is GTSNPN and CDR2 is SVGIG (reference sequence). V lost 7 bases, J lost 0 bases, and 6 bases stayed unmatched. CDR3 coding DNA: TGTGCCTCCGGGACAGATCTCTCTGGGGCCAACGTCCTGACTTTC. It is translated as CASGTDLSGANVLTF.

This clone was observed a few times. CDR3 sequence reads: CASSLLPDTEAFF. The CDR3 DNA sequence: TGTGCCAGCAGTCTCCTCCCCGACACTGAAGCTTTCTTT. This chain links TRBV27 with TRBJ1-1, with no clear D. V was pared by 5 bases and J by 3 bases, with 10 bases between. Germline V lookup: CDR1 MNHEY, CDR2 SMNVEV (reference sequence). The CDR3 covers 13 residues.

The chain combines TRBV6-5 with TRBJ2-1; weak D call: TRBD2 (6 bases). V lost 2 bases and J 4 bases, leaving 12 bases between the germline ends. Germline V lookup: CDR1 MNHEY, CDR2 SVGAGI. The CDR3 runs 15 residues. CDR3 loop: CASSYLGGRYNEQFF. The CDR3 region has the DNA TGTGCCAGCAGTTACCTCGGAGGGCGGTACAATGAGCAGTTCTTC.

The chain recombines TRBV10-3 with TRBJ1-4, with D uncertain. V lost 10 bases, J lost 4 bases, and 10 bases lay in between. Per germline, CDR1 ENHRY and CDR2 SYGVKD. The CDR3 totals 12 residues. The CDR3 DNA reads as TGTGCCAGCGGACTTGATAATGAAAAACTGTTTTTT. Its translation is CASGLDNEKLFF.

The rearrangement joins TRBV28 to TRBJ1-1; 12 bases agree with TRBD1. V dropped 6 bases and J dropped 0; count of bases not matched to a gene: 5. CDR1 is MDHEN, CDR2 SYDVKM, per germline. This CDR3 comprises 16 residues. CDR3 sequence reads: CASRRGQGALNTEAFF. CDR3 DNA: TGTGCCAGCAGACGGGGACAGGGGGCCCTGAACACTGAAGCTTTCTTT.

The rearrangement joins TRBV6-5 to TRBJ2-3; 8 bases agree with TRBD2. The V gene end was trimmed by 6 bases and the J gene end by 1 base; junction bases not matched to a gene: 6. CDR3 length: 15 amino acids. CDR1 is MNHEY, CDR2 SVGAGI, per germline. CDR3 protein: CASSSRGLGTDTQYF. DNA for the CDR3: TGTGCCAGCAGCTCACGGGGACTAGGCACAGATACGCAGTATTTT.

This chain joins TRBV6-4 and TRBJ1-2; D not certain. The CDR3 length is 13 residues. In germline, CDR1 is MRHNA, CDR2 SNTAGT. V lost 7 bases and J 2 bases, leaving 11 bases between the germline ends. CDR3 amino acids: CASKKDGNYGYTF. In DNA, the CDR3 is TGTGCCAGCAAAAAAGACGGGAACTATGGCTACACCTTC.

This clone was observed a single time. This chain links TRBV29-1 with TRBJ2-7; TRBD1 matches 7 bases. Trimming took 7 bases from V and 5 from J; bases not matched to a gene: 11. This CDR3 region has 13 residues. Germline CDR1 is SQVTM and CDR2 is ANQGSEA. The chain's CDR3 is CSGYDRALNEQYF. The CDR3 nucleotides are TGCAGCGGATACGACAGGGCCCTAAACGAGCAGTACTTC.

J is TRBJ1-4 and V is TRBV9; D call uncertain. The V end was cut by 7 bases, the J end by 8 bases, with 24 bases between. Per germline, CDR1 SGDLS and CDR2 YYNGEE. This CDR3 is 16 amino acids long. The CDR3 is CASADPGGLEGEKLFF. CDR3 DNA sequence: TGTGCCAGCGCGGACCCGGGCGGACTCGAGGGAGAAAAACTGTTTTTT.

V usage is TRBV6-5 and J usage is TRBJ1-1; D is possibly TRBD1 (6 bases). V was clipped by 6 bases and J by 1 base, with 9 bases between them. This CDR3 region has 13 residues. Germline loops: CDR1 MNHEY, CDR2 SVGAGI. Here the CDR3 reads CASSPQGNTEAFF. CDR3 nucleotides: TGTGCCAGCAGCCCACAGGGGAACACTGAAGCTTTCTTT.

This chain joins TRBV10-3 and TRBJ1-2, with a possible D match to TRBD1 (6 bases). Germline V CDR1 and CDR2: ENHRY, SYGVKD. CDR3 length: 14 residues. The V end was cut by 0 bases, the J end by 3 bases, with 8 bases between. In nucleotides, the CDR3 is TGTGCCATCAGTGAGTCGGCAGGGGACTATGGCTACACCTTC. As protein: CAISESAGDYGYTF.

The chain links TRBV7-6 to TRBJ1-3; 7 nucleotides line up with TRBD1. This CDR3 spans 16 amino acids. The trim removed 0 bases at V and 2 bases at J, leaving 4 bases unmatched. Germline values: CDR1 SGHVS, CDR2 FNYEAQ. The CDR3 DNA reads TGTGCCAGCAGCTTAGCGATGAGGGGGCCTGGAAACACCATATATTTT. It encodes CASSLAMRGPGNTIYF.

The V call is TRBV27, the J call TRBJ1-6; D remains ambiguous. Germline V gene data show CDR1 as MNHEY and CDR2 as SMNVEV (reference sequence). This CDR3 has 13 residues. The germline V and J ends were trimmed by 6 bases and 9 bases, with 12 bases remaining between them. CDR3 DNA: TGTGCCAGCAGGCGGGAGGTCCTTTCACCCCTCCACTTT. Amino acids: CASRREVLSPLHF.